This T cell receptor beta chain emerged from a study of blood T cell repertoires in COVID-19 (dated by TCRdb to between 2020 and 2021). Describing the broader study: Samples covering the acute and convalescent phases of COVID-19 were provided by collaborators in the United States, Italy and Spain. The prospective study material was composed of cDNA or gDNA derived from T cells, B-cell-depleted T cells, or PBMCs. Deeply sampled blood TCRbeta repertoires from subjects exposed to, actively infected with, or recovered from COVID-19 were included in the dataset. The repertoires were made available in a free public database intended to serve as a resource for research on the immune response to SARS-CoV-2. Samples came from the ongoing ImmuneRACE study (first 160 participants) plus 1,254 subjects from 6 global collaborators. Sample metadata almost always included a de-identified subject ID, COVID-19 status, age in years and sex. Where available, HLA class I and class II types were taken from metadata supplied by the sample provider and were not determined by assay-based typing.

TCRbeta CDR3 regions were amplified from genomic DNA by means of the immunoSEQ Assay, a bias-controlled multiplex PCR. For the original study's pipeline: The number of nucleated cells in each sample was estimated by amplification of reference gene primers within the assay. To quantify the absolute abundance of each unique TCRbeta CDR3 rearrangement, sequence reads were collapsed and filtered. Productive Simpson clonality was computed per sample as the square root of Simpson's diversity index over productive rearrangements. In TCRdb, the immuneACCESS table is reduced to in-frame sequences with V and J assigned. These tables do not hold every clone; where another copy was compared, an unresolved V gene accounts for under half, and the others remain unexplained. D and trimming were read from the DNA, whereas the V and J calls and clone size are those reported in that table. This sample gives roughly 250,000 clones in total; over 80% of them show up just once. Of the sample, around 1.8% falls within the top ten clones.

Participants in the prospective study were aged about 18 to 95 years, lived in about two dozen United States geographic areas, and enrolled through a virtual design. To assign participants to cohorts, the prospective study relied on clinical history that participants themselves reported in a screening survey and a study questionnaire. For ImmuneRACE Cohort 3, a participant was defined as recovered based on two consecutive negative NP/OP PCR tests, clearance by a healthcare professional, or resolution of symptoms. Each participant in the prospective study had whole blood, serum and a nasopharyngeal or oropharyngeal swab collected by mobile phlebotomists. Participants in the prospective study had the option to provide additional blood draws and questionnaires over a roughly 2-month period. Prospective study blood samples were shipped either frozen or at room temperature before DNA extraction. Concerning this clone: The specificity of this receptor is unknown. Qualities for individual bases were not recorded, and no much larger clone is one base off.

Summary of the overall study and its limitations: The quantity of clinical and demographic metadata differed by source and by participant and was supplied without curation.

The TCR originated in a woman under 30 who had recovered from COVID-19. Sequenced: PBMCs or T cells enriched from blood (not recorded which).

The sequenced DNA: TGTGCCAGCAGCCCCCTAGCGCAAGAGACCCAGTACTTC. Its translation reads: CASSPLAQETQYF. The V and J genes are TRBV4-2 and TRBJ2-5; TRBD2 is perhaps the D gene, given 6 matching bases. The V and J ends are trimmed by 4 bases and 2 bases, leaving 8 bases between them. The germline V gene provides CDR1 LGHNA and CDR2 YNFKEQ. The cysteine opens and the phenylalanine closes a CDR3 of 13 amino acids. This entry keeps only the CDR3 DNA: 39 bases, framed from base 1.